These 19 T cell receptor beta chains originate from one sample sequenced in a study of shared clonotypes between healthy human individuals. Naive CD8 populations comprised CD45RO-negative cells positively selected for CCR7, excluding terminally differentiated effector memory CD45RA+ cells. Sequencing was performed with immunoSEQ multiplex PCR; in TCRdb, only in-frame clones are kept and a portion is missing. The sample lists roughly 2 million clones, just under 95% seen once, with 1% to 1.3% in the top ten. The specimen was naive CD8+ T cells sorted from blood. The receptors were gathered from a young man in good health.

This chain joins TRBV5-6 and TRBJ2-1; D might be TRBD1 (6 bases). In germline, CDR1 is SGHDT, CDR2 YYEEEE. Trimming shortened V by 5 bases and J by 10 bases, and 13 bases separated the two germline ends. The length of the CDR3 is 12 residues. The CDR3 DNA is TGTGCCAGCAGACTACAGGGAATCGAGCAGTTCTTC. Its translation is CASRLQGIEQFF.

This sequence joins TRBV11-1 and TRBJ2-7; TRBD1 matches 8 bases. This CDR3 contains 15 residues. Trimming at V came to 9 bases and at J to 1 base, leaving 11 bases not matched to a gene. Per germline, CDR1 SGHAT and CDR2 FQDESV (reference sequence). This CDR3 is CASRPPGQVSYEQYF. CDR3 sequence (DNA): TGTGCCAGTAGACCGCCGGGACAGGTTTCCTACGAGCAGTACTTC. The complete variable domain, with remaining parts taken from reference TRBV11-1 and TRBJ2-7, reads EAEVAQSPRYKITEKSQAVAFWCDPISGHATLYWYRQILGQGPELLVQFQDESVVDDSQLPKDRFSAERLKGVDSTLKIQPAELGDSAMYLCASRPPGQVSYEQYFGPGTRLTVT.

As regards this clone: The same CDR3 can be traced to other DNA sequences in this sample. J is TRBJ2-7 and V is TRBV19; D is unclear. Trimming pared 0 bases from V and 2 bases from J, leaving 5 bases between. The CDR3 has 13 residues. Germline CDR1 LNHDA, CDR2 SQIVND (reference sequence). CDR3 bases: TGTGCCAGTAGTATAGATTCCACCTACGAGCAGTACTTC. Translation: CASSIDSTYEQYF.

The gene calls are TRBV5-6 and TRBJ1-6; 7 nucleotides align to TRBD1. This CDR3 region has 16 residues. Germline CDR1 reads SGHDT; CDR2 reads YYEEEE. J lost 9 bases, V lost 4 bases, and 13 bases had no gene match. In DNA, the CDR3 is TGTGCCAGCAGCGCCCTACTCGACAGGGAAGGTTCACCCCTCCACTTT. Its protein is CASSALLDREGSPLHF.

The chain employs TRBV4-1 and TRBJ2-1; D is ambiguous. Trimming took 1 base from V and 8 from J, leaving 9 bases between them. Germline lookup yields CDR1 MGHRA and CDR2 YSYEKL. This CDR3 region has 13 residues. The CDR3 here is CASSQVHSDEQFF. In nucleotides, the CDR3 is TGCGCCAGCAGCCAAGTCCACTCGGATGAGCAGTTCTTC.

This chain links TRBV11-2 with TRBJ1-2; D is possibly TRBD1 (5 bases). Trimming stripped 3 bases from V and 4 bases from J, with 9 bases between. This CDR3 is 13 amino acids long. Germline CDR1 is SGHAT and CDR2 is FQNNGV. In DNA, the CDR3 is TGTGCCAGCAGCTTTGGGGACGGCTATGGCTACACCTTC. This encodes CASSFGDGYGYTF.

The chain employs TRBV4-1 and TRBJ2-1; possibly TRBD2 for D (7 bases). The CDR3 runs 14 residues. Trimming stripped 3 bases from V and 9 bases from J, with 15 bases between. Germline CDR1 MGHRA, CDR2 YSYEKL. The DNA for the CDR3 is TGCGCCAGCAGCCAGGGGGGGGCCTTGGGTGAGCAGTTCTTC. Translated, it gives CASSQGGALGEQFF.

Regarding this clone: Other DNA sequences in this sample translate to the same CDR3. The CDR3: CASSLGQGSNTEAFF. CDR3 bases: TGTGCCAGCAGCCTTGGACAGGGGTCGAACACTGAAGCTTTCTTT. The chain uses TRBV7-9 and TRBJ1-1; 9 bases map to TRBD1. Germline V gene data show CDR1 as SEHNR and CDR2 as FQNEAQ (reference sequence). This CDR3 contains 15 residues. J was trimmed by 1 base and V by 5 bases; bases with no gene match: 5. The whole variable domain, remainder taken from reference TRBV7-9 and TRBJ1-1, is DTGVSQNPRHKITKRGQNVTFRCDPISEHNRLYWYRQTLGQGPEFLTYFQNEAQLEKSRLLSDRFSAERPKGSFSTLEIQRTEQGDSAMYLCASSLGQGSNTEAFFGQGTRLTVV.

The gene calls are TRBV6-4 and TRBJ2-1; the match to TRBD2 covers 13 bases. Trimming removed 10 bases from V and 7 bases from J; junction bases left unmatched: 7. The germline V gene has CDR1 MRHNA and CDR2 SNTAGT. The CDR3 has 14 residues. CDR3 in amino acids: CATLTSGGVNEQFF. The CDR3 DNA reads as TGTGCCACCCTAACTAGCGGGGGGGTAAATGAGCAGTTCTTC.

The gene calls are TRBV9 and TRBJ2-7; the match to TRBD2 covers 9 bases. This CDR3 contains 17 residues. V shed 5 bases, J shed 5 bases, and the junction held 17 bases outside the gene matches. Germline loops: CDR1 SGDLS, CDR2 YYNGEE. CDR3 residues: CASSALSGSLDLNEQYF. In DNA form, the CDR3 reads TGTGCCAGCAGTGCACTTAGCGGGAGTCTAGACCTCAACGAGCAGTACTTC.

Note on this clone: One end of the junction does not line up with germline, which may come from a read error. V gene TRBV6-5 combines with J gene TRBJ1-1; 7 bases line up with TRBD1. The CDR3 has 12 residues. Germline CDR1 reads MNHEY; CDR2 reads SVGAGI. The CDR3 bases are TGTGCCAGCGAACAGGGGAACGCTGAAGCTTTCTTT. Residues: CASEQGNAEAFF.

CDR3 sequence (DNA): TGTGCCAGCAGCTTCTCCTTACAGGGGGCCAATGAGCAGTTCTTC. Translated, it gives CASSFSLQGANEQFF. The rearrangement links TRBV5-6 to TRBJ2-1; TRBD1 matches 9 bases. The CDR3 is 15 residues long. Germline CDR1 is SGHDT and CDR2 is YYEEEE. With 2 bases clipped from V and 6 bases from J, the junction kept 6 bases outside the gene matches.

About this clone: The same CDR3 is also encoded by other DNA sequences in this sample. The CDR3 nucleotides are TGTGCCAGCAGCTTGGGGACCCTCTACGAGCAGTACTTC. Its translation is CASSLGTLYEQYF. This sequence joins TRBV5-5 and TRBJ2-7; D is unclear. V shed 0 bases and J shed 3 bases, with 7 bases lying between them. Per the germline V gene, CDR1 is SGHKS and CDR2 is YYEKEE (reference sequence). The CDR3 totals 13 residues.

This chain uses TRBV7-8 with TRBJ2-7; D gene unclear. The CDR3 is made up of 13 amino acids. The germline CDR1 and CDR2 sequences are SGHVS and FQNEAQ. V was trimmed by 5 bases and J by 3 bases, leaving 11 bases between them. The CDR3 spells CASSKTDFYEQYF. CDR3 coding DNA: TGTGCCAGCAGCAAAACCGACTTCTACGAGCAGTACTTC. Combining the CDR3 with reference TRBV7-8 and TRBJ2-7 gives the whole variable domain GAGVSQSPRYKVAKRGQDVALRCDPISGHVSLFWYQQALGQGPEFLTYFQNEAQLDKSGLPSDRFFAERPEGSVSTLKIQRTQQEDSAVYLCASSKTDFYEQYFGPGTRLTVT.

The chain joins TRBV10-3 to TRBJ1-6, with D tentatively TRBD1 (6 bases). The CDR3 is 16 residues long. Germline assignment: CDR1 ENHRY and CDR2 SYGVKD. The germline V and J ends were trimmed by 0 bases and 11 bases, with 17 bases remaining between them. The CDR3 DNA follows: TGTGCCATCAGTGAGTCCGGGGGCGGTAAGACCCCACCCCTCCACTTT. It codes for CAISESGGGKTPPLHF.

The chain carries TRBV28 and TRBJ1-1, with D tentatively TRBD1 (5 bases). Trimming removed 1 base at V and 2 bases at J, with 14 bases between. The germline CDR1 and CDR2 sequences are MDHEN and SYDVKM. This CDR3 comprises 16 residues. CDR3 sequence reads: CASSLLRGGKNTEAFF. CDR3 nucleotides: TGTGCCAGCAGTTTATTGAGGGGTGGTAAAAACACTGAAGCTTTCTTT.

This chain connects TRBV9 to TRBJ2-1; D is uncertain. Germline V gene data show CDR1 as SGDLS and CDR2 as YYNGEE. V dropped 2 bases and J dropped 0 bases, with 15 bases sitting between them. The CDR3 has 17 amino acids. CDR3 residues: CASSVASSASSYNEQFF. Written as DNA, the CDR3 is TGTGCCAGCAGCGTGGCCTCAAGCGCCAGCTCCTACAATGAGCAGTTCTTC.

The chain uses TRBV7-2 and TRBJ2-3; unclear D gene. Per the germline V gene, CDR1 is SGHTA and CDR2 is FQGNSA. This CDR3 contains 14 residues. V lost 1 base, J lost 0 bases, and 5 bases lay in between. The CDR3 reads CASSLDMSTDTQYF. CDR3 coding DNA: TGTGCCAGCAGCTTAGATATGAGCACAGATACGCAGTATTTT.

A remark on this clone: Other DNA sequences in this sample translate to the same CDR3. This sequence joins TRBV10-2 and TRBJ2-7, with D unresolved. Trimming took 8 bases from V and 3 from J, leaving 8 bases between them. This CDR3 is built from 11 residues. Looked up from germline, CDR1 is WSHSY and CDR2 is SAAADI. Here the CDR3 reads CASSASYEQYF. The DNA for the CDR3 is TGCGCCAGCTCAGCCAGCTACGAGCAGTACTTC.